Sequencing of this TCR beta chain was carried out in a study of regulatory T cells in long-lasting Graves disease. Study summary: Graves' patients, newly diagnosed, had taken antithyroid drugs under 3 months.

This CDR3 comprises 15 residues. Losses at the gene ends were 2 bases for V and 5 bases for J; bases not matched to a gene: 6. Germline CDR1 is LGHNT and CDR2 is FRNRAP. Time point defined: newly diagnosed GD, antithyroid drugs for less than 3 months. There was RNA extracted from PBMCs, and the TCR library was made from it. Arm-PCR of CDR3 regions and iRepertoire HTBI primers were the basis on which TCR beta libraries were built. TCRdb reanalysed the multiplex PCR reads using MiXCR and keeps one entry per CDR3 protein. The repertoire holds around 500,000 distinct CDR3 sequences, with roughly 16% as singletons. This clonotype has ten or more counts. This sample was also put to use in a study of T cells in Graves' hyperthyroidism and ophthalmopathy. That report adds: Absence of ophthalmopathy progression within 18 months defined stable Graves' hyperthyroidism.

This clonotype was obtained from a woman between 40 and 65 years old with Graves disease. The sequencing used peripheral blood mononuclear cells (PBMCs), collected at new diagnosis, from a patient treated with antithyroid drugs. V and J are TRBV12-5 and TRBJ1-1; 9 bases fit TRBD1. This CDR3 reads CASGLPTGGQTEAFF. For the CDR3, the DNA is TGTGCTAGTGGTTTGCCTACAGGGGGCCAGACTGAAGCTTTCTTT.